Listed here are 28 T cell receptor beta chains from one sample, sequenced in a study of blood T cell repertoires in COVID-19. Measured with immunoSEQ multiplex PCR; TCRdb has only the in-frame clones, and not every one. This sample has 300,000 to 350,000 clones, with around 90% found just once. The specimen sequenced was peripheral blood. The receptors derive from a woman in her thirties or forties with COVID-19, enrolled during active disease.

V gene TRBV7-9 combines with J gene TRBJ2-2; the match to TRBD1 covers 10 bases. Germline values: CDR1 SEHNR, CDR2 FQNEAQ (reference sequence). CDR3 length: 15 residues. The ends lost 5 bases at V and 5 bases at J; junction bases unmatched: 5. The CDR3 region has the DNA TGTGCCAGCAGCCTGGGACAGGGGTGGACCGGGGAGCTGTTTTTT. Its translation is CASSLGQGWTGELFF.

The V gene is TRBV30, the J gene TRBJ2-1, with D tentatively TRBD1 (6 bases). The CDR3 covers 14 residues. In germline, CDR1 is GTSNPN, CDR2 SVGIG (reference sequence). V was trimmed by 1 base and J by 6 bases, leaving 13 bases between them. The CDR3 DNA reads TGTGCCTGGAGTGCGGCCGCAGGGGTCAATGAGCAGTTCTTC. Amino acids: CAWSAAAGVNEQFF.

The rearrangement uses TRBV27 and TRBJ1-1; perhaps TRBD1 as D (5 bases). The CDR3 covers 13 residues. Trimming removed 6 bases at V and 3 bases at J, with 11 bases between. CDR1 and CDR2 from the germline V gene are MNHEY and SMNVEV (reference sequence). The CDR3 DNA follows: TGTGCCAGCAGAAAGACAGACTACACTGAAGCTTTCTTT. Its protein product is CASRKTDYTEAFF.

In DNA form, the CDR3 reads TGTGCCAGCAGCTCTCCGGGACAGGGCTACAATGAGCAGTTCTTC. Amino acids: CASSSPGQGYNEQFF. The V call is TRBV5-8, the J call TRBJ2-1, with 9 bases that match TRBD1. V gave up 3 bases and J gave up 3 bases; unmatched junction bases: 4. The CDR3 contains 15 residues. Looked up from germline, CDR1 is SGHTS and CDR2 is YDEGEE.

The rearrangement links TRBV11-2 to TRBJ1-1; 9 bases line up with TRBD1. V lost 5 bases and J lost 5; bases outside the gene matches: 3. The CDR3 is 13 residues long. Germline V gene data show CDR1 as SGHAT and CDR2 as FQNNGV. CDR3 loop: CASSVDRGTEAFF. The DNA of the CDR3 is TGTGCCAGCAGCGTGGACAGGGGAACTGAAGCTTTCTTT.

The CDR3 is CASSVGTANLPQHF. The CDR3 DNA reads as TGTGCCAGTAGTGTCGGGACAGCCAACCTGCCCCAGCATTTT. The rearrangement uses TRBV19 and TRBJ1-5, with 7 bases matching TRBD1. Germline V gene data show CDR1 as LNHDA and CDR2 as SQIVND (reference sequence). The CDR3 totals 14 residues. The V gene end was trimmed by 5 bases and the J gene end by 9 bases; junction bases not matched to a gene: 10.

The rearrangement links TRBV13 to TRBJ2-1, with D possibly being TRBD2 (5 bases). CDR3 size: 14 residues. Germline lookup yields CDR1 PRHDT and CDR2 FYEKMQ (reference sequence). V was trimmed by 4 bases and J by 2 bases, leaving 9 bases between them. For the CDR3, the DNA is TGTGCCAGCAGCTCGAGGGCGGCCTACAATGAGCAGTTCTTC. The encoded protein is CASSSRAAYNEQFF.

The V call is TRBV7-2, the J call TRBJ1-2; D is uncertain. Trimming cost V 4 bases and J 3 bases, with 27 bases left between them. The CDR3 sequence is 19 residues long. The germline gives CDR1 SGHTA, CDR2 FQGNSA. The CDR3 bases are TGTGCCAGCAGCTCCCCGGGAGCCAGTCAAATTAGGCGCTACTATGGCTACACCTTC. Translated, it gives CASSSPGASQIRRYYGYTF.

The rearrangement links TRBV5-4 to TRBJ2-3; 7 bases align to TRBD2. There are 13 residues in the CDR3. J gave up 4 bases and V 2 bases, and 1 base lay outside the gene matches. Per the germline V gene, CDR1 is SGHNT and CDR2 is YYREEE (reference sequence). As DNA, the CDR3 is TGTGCCAGCAGCTTTGCGGGGGCAGATACGCAGTATTTT. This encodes CASSFAGADTQYF.

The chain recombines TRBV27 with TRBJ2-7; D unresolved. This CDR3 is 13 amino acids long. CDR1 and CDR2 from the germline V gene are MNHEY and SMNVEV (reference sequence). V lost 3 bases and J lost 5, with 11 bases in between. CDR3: CASSLAGTNEQYF. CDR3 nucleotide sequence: TGTGCCAGCAGTTTGGCAGGAACCAACGAGCAGTACTTC.

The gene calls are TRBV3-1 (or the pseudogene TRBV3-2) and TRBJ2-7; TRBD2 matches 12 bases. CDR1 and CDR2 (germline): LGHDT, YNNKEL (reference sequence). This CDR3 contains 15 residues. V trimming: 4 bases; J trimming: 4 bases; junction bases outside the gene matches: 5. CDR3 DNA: TGTGCCAGCAGCCCCGGACTAGCGGGGCTGTACGAGCAGTACTTC. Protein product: CASSPGLAGLYEQYF.

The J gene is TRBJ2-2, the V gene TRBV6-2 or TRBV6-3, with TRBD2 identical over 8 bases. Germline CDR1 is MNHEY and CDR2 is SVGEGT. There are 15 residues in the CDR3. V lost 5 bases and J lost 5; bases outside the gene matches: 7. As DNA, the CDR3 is TGTGCCAGCAGTCATAGCGGGACTCCAACCGGGGAGCTGTTTTTT. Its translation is CASSHSGTPTGELFF.

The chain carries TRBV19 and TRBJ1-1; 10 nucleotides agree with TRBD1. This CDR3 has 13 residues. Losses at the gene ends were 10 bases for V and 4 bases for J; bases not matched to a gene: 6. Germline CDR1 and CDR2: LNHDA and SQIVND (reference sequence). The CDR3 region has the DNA TGTGCCACCCGGGACAGGGGAAGCACTGAAGCTTTCTTT. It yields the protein CATRDRGSTEAFF.

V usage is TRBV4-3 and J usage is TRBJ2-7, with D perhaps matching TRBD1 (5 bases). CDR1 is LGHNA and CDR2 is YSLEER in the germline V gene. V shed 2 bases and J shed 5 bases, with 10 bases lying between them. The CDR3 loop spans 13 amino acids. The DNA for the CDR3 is TGCGCCAGCAGCCAAACAGGTGAAGACGAGCAGTACTTC. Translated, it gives CASSQTGEDEQYF.

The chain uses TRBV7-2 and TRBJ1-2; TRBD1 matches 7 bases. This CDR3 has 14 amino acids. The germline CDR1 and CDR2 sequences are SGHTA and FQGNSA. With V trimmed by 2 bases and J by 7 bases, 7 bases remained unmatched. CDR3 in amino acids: CASSLLDRVPGYTF. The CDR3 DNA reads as TGTGCCAGCAGCTTACTAGACAGGGTTCCTGGCTACACCTTC.

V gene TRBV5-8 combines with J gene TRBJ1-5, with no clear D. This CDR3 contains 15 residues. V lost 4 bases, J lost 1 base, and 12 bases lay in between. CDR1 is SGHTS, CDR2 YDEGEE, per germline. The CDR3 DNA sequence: TGTGCCAGCAGCACCCTTTGGGCGAGCAATCAGCCCCAGCATTTT. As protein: CASSTLWASNQPQHF.

CDR3 nucleotides: TGTGCCAGCAAGGGGAATAGCAATCAGCCCCAGCATTTT. Protein product: CASKGNSNQPQHF. V and J are TRBV6-5 and TRBJ1-5, with D maybe TRBD1 (5 bases). Between the trimmed V and J ends, which lost 7 bases and 0 bases, there was a span of 7 bases. CDR3 length: 13 residues. Germline V gives CDR1 MNHEY, CDR2 SVGAGI.

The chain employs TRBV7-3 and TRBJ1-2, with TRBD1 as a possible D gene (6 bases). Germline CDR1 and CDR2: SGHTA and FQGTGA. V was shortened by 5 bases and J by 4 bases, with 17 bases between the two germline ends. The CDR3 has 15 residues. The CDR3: CASSPQATGSYGYTF. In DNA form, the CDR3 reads TGTGCCAGCAGCCCGCAGGCAACAGGGAGCTATGGCTACACCTTC.

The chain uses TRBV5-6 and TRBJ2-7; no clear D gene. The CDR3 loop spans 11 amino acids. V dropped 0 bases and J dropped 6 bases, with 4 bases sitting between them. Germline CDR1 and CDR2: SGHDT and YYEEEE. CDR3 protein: CASSLAGEQYF. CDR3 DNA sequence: TGTGCCAGCAGCTTGGCGGGCGAGCAGTACTTC.

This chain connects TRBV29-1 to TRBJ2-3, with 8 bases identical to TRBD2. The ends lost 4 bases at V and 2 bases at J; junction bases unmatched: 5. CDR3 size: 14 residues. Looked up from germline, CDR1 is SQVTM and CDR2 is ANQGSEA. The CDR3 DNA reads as TGCAGCGTTGGCCTAGCGGGTTTCACAGATACGCAGTATTTT. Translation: CSVGLAGFTDTQYF.

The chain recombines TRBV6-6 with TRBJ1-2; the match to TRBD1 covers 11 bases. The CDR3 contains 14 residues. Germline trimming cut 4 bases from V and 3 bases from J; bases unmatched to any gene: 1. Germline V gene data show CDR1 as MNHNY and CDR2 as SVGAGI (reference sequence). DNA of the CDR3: TGTGCCAGCAGTTTGGGACAGGGGGACTATGGCTACACCTTC. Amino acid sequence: CASSLGQGDYGYTF.

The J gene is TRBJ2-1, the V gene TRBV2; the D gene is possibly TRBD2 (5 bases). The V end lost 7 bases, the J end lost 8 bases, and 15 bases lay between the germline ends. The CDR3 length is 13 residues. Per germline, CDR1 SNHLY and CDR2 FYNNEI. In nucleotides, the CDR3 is TGTGCCAGCACAGAGGGTTTGGGCGATGAGCAGTTCTTC. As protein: CASTEGLGDEQFF.

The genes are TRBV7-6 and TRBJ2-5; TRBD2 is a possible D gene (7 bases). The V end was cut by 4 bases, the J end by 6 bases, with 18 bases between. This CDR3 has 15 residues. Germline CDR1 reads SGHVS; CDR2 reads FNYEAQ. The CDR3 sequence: CASSSLPGGLQTQYF. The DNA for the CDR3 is TGTGCCAGCAGCTCGCTACCGGGGGGCCTCCAGACCCAGTACTTC.

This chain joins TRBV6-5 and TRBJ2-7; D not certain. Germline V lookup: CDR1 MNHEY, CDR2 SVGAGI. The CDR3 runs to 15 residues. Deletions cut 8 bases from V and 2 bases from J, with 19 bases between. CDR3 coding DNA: TGTGCCAGCTTGCCATCTCTTGCGGATACCTACGAGCAGTACTTC. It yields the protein CASLPSLADTYEQYF.

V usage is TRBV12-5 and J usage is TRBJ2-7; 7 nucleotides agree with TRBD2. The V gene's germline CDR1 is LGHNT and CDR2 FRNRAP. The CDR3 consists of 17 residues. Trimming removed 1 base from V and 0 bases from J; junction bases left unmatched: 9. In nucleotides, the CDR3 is TGTGCTAGTGGTTTGGCAATAACGGGAGGCCTCTCCTACGAGCAGTACTTC. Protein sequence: CASGLAITGGLSYEQYF.

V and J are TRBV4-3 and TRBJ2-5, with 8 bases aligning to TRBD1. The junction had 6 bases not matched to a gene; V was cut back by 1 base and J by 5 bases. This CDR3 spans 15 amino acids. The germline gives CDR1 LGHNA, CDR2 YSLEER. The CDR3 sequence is CASSQGLWDRETQYF. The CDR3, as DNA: TGCGCCAGCAGCCAAGGTCTCTGGGACAGGGAGACCCAGTACTTC.

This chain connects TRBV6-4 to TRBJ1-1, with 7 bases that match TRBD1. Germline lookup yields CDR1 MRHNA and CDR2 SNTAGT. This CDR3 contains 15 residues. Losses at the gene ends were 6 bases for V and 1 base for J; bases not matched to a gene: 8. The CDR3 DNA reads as TGTGCCAGCAGGGGGGACAGCCTCCCGAACACTGAAGCTTTCTTT. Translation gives CASRGDSLPNTEAFF.

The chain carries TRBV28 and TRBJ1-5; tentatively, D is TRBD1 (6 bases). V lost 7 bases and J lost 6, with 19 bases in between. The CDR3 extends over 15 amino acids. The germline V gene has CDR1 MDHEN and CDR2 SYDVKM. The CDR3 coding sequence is TGTGCCAGCACGACAGGAGAAGTGGGGCTTCAGCCCCAGCATTTT. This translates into CASTTGEVGLQPQHF.